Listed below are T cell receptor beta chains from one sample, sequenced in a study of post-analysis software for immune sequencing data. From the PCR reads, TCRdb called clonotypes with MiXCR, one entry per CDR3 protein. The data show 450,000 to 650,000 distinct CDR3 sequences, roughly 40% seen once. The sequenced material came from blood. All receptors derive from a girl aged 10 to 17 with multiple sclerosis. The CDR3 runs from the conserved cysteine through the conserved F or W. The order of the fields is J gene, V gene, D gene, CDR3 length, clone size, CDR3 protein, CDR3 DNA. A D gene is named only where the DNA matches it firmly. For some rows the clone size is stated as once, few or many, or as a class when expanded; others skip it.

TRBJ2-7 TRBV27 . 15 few CASSRTGTPSYEQYF TGTGCCAGCAGCCGCACCGGGACTCCTTCCTACGAGCAGTACTTC
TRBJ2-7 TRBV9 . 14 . CASSVEQGYYEQYF TGTGCCAGCAGCGTAGAGCAGGGGTACTACGAGCAGTACTTC
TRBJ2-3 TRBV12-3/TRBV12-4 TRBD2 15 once CASSPTGLAGGTQYF TGTGCCAGCAGTCCCACGGGACTAGCGGGGGGTACGCAGTATTTT
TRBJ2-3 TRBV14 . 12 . CASSQTTDTQYF TGTGCCAGCAGCCAGACAACAGATACGCAGTATTTT
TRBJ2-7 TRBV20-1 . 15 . CSARETRDNTYEQYF TGCAGTGCTAGAGAAACACGGGACAATACCTACGAGCAGTACTTC
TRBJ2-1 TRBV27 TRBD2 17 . CASSSLDSGRAYNEQFF TGTGCCAGCAGTTCCCTCGATAGCGGGAGGGCCTACAATGAGCAGTTCTTC
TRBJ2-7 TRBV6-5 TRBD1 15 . CASTEAGQGSYEQYF TGTGCCAGCACCGAAGCCGGACAGGGGTCCTACGAGCAGTACTTC
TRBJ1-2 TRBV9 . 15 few CASSSLAGVLDGYTF TGTGCCAGCAGCTCTCTCGCAGGGGTGCTGGATGGCTACACCTTC
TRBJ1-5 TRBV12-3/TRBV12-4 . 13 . CASTQDRYQPQHF TGTGCCAGCACCCAAGACAGATATCAGCCCCAGCATTTT
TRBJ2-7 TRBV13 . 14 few CASSRTSGIDEQYF TGTGCCAGCAGTCGCACGTCGGGTATCGACGAGCAGTACTTC
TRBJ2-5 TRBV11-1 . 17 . CASSLSTGTWGQETQYF TGTGCCAGCAGCTTAAGTACAGGGACGTGGGGCCAAGAGACCCAGTACTTC